This is a list of T cell receptor beta chains from one sample in a study of T cell responses to AZD1222 COVID-19 vaccine. Some clones are missing from TCRdb's copy, which holds only in-frame ones; the method was immunoSEQ multiplex PCR. This table holds about 86,000 clones, under 95% found once. This material consisted of peripheral blood, taken on day 0 of AZD1222 vaccination. These receptors all stem from an adult in good health. CDR3s include the opening cysteine and the closing phenylalanine or tryptophan. The D gene is left open where the match is weak. Size is omitted from some rows. Given values are once, few, many or a class for expanded clones.

j_gene,d_gene,v_gene,abundance,CDR3nt,CDR3aa
TRBJ1-1,.,TRBV28,.,TGTGCCAGCAGTTTAGGAGGGAGGGGGATGAACACTGAAGCTTTCTTT,CASSLGGRGMNTEAFF
TRBJ2-3,TRBD2,TRBV6-6,.,TGTGCCAGCACCCGAGCGGGGGCAAACACAGATACGCAGTATTTT,CASTRAGANTDTQYF
TRBJ1-2,TRBD1,TRBV19,.,TGTGCCAGTAGTATAGATCTTGGGACAGCTGACACCTCGCGGTTCCATGGCTACACCTTC,CASSIDLGTADTSRFHGYTF
TRBJ1-3,.,TRBV6-5,.,TGTGCCAGCAGTTACTCGATGTCAGGGTACGGAAACACCATATATTTT,CASSYSMSGYGNTIYF
TRBJ1-2,.,TRBV25-1,.,TGTGCCAGCAGGAGCTCCGGGACACAGTATGGCTACACCTTC,CASRSSGTQYGYTF
TRBJ2-7,.,TRBV28,.,TGTGCCAGCAGCCTGTCGGGGGCCAACTCCTACGAGCAGTACTTC,CASSLSGANSYEQYF
TRBJ1-2,.,TRBV18,.,TGTGCCAGCTCACCTGGACAGAACTATGGCTACACCTTC,CASSPGQNYGYTF
TRBJ2-1,.,TRBV7-8,.,TGTGCCAGCAGCCGAGGTGGGTCGTACTACAATGAGCAGTTCTTC,CASSRGGSYYNEQFF
TRBJ2-7,TRBD2,TRBV7-2,.,TGTGCCAGCAGCTTAGTAGTTAGCGGGAGGGCAAGTAACTACGAGCAGTACTTC,CASSLVVSGRASNYEQYF
TRBJ2-7,TRBD2,TRBV7-3,.,TGTGCCAGCAGCTTCGGACTAGCGGGAGCCTACGAGCAGTACTTC,CASSFGLAGAYEQYF
TRBJ2-3,TRBD1,TRBV6-5,.,TGTGCCAGCAGAACAGGACAGGGCCCCGCAGATACGCAGTATTTT,CASRTGQGPADTQYF
TRBJ1-1,TRBD1,TRBV3-1/TRBV3-2,.,TGTGCCAGCAGACAGGGGTCAAGAGGAACTGAAGCTTTCTTT,CASRQGSRGTEAFF
TRBJ1-1,.,TRBV19,.,TGTGCCAGTAGTCTCGGGCCCGGGAGCACTGAAGCTTTCTTT,CASSLGPGSTEAFF
TRBJ1-4,TRBD1,TRBV30,.,TGTGCCTGGACGGGACAGGGGTGGTATGGGGAAAAACTGTTTTTT,CAWTGQGWYGEKLFF
TRBJ1-6,.,TRBV4-1,once,TGCGCCAGCAGCCCGACAGAAAGCTCCTATAATTCACCCCTCCACTTT,CASSPTESSYNSPLHF
TRBJ1-2,.,TRBV29-1,.,TGCAGCGTTGAAGATAGTGGGTCGGGTCACCACAACTATGGCTACACCTTC,CSVEDSGSGHHNYGYTF
TRBJ1-5,.,TRBV28,.,TGTGCCAGCAGTAAACAGACAGGACCCCATCAGCCCCAGCATTTT,CASSKQTGPHQPQHF
TRBJ2-5,.,TRBV7-6,.,TGTGCCAGCAGCTTAGCTAGACAAGAGACCCAGTACTTC,CASSLARQETQYF
TRBJ2-1,TRBD1,TRBV18,.,TGTGCCAGCTCACCAGAGACAGGGATCCTCAATGAGCAGTTCTTC,CASSPETGILNEQFF
TRBJ2-1,.,TRBV7-6,.,TGTGCCAGCAGCTTAGAAGGCGGAGGGTTTCGGTCCAATGAGCAGTTCTTC,CASSLEGGGFRSNEQFF
TRBJ2-1,TRBD2,TRBV7-6,.,TGTGCCAGCAGCCCCGGGACTAGCGGGTTCAATGAGCAGTTCTTC,CASSPGTSGFNEQFF
TRBJ2-7,.,TRBV3-1/TRBV3-2,.,TGTGCCAGCAGCGGGACCGATGGGGTCCCCTACGAGCAGTACTTC,CASSGTDGVPYEQYF
TRBJ2-3,TRBD2,TRBV6-5,.,TGTGCCAGCAGTTACTTAGCTAGCGGGGCCACAGATACGCAGTATTTT,CASSYLASGATDTQYF
TRBJ1-1,.,TRBV5-6,.,TGTGCCAGCAGCTTGGCACGTGGGGGGGAGAGACTGAACACTGAAGCTTTCTTT,CASSLARGGERLNTEAFF
TRBJ2-7,TRBD1,TRBV9,.,TGTGCCAGCAGCGTACAGGGGGCCGGGTTCGAGCAGTACTTC,CASSVQGAGFEQYF
TRBJ2-7,.,TRBV3-1/TRBV3-2,.,TGTGCCAGCAGCCAAGTTCGGGCTCTCTCCTACGAGCAGTACTTC,CASSQVRALSYEQYF
TRBJ2-7,.,TRBV6-5,once,TGTGCCAGCAGGGATCGCCCCGAGCAGTACTTC,CASRDRPEQYF
TRBJ1-3,.,TRBV25-1,.,TGTGCCAGCAGTGGGCAGGCGGAGGACACCATATATTTT,CASSGQAEDTIYF
TRBJ2-2,.,TRBV11-2,.,TGTGCCAGCAGCCCCTCTGGAACCACCGGGGAGCTGTTTTTT,CASSPSGTTGELFF